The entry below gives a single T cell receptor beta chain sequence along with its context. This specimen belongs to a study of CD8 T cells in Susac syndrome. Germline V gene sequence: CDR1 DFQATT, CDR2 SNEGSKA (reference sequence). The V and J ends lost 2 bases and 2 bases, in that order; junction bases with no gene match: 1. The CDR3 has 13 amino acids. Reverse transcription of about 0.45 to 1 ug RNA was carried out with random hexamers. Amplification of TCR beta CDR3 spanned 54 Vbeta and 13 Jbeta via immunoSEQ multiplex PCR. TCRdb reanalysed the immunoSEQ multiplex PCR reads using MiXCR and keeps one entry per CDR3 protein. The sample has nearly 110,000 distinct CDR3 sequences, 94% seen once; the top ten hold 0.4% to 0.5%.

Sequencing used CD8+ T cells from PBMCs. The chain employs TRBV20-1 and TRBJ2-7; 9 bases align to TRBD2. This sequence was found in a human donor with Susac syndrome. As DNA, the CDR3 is TGCAGTGCTAGATCTAGCGGGGCCTACGAGCAGTACTTC. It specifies CSARSSGAYEQYF.